The table lists the clone carrying this T cell receptor beta chain with a few counts. Its antigen is as yet unknown. TCRdb reprocessed the 5' RACE reads with MiXCR, giving one entry per CDR3 protein. Of around 450,000 distinct CDR3 sequences listed, about 25% are singletons. The data stem from a study of CD8 T cells in ankylosing spondylitis. Deletions cut 0 bases from V and 7 bases from J, with 10 bases between. Looked up from germline, CDR1 is ENHRY and CDR2 is SYGVKD. This CDR3 region has 15 residues. Overall study results and limits: Within ankylosing spondylitis blood, a TCR beta motif made up of under 10 highly homologous variants appeared to be characteristic.

The sequence was obtained from a male donor with ankylosing spondylitis. Specimen: blood, either unsorted or a sorted T cell fraction (not recorded which). The rearrangement uses TRBV10-3 and TRBJ1-6; D gene ambiguous. CDR3 coding DNA: TGTGCCATCAGTGAGTCGGTGACGAGGAATTCACCCCTCCACTTT. This gives the protein CAISESVTRNSPLHF.